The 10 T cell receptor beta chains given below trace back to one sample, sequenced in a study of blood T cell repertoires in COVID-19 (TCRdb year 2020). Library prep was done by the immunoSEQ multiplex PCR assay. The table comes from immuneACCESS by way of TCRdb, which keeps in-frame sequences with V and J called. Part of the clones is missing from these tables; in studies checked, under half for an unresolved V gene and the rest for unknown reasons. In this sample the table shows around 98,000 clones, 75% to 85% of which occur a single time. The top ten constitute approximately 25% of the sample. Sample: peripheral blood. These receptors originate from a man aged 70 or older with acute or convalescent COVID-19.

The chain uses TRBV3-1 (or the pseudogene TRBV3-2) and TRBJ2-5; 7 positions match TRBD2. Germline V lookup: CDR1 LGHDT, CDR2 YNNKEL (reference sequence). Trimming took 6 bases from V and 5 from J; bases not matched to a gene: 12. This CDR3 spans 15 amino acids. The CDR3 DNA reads TGTGCCAGCAGGCCATCCGGACTAGGTCTGGAGACCCAGTACTTC. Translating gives CASRPSGLGLETQYF.

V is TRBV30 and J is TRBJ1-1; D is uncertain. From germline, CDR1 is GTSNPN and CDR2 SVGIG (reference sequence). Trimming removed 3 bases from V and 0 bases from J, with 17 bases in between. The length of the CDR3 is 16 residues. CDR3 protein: CAWRMRWAPMNTEAFF. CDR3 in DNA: TGTGCCTGGAGAATGCGTTGGGCACCAATGAACACTGAAGCTTTCTTT.

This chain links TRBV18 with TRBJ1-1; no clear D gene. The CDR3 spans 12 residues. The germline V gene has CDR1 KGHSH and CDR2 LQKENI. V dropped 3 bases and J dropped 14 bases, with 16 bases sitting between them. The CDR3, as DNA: TGTGCCAGCTCACCGCAGGACTTGGTTGGGTTCTTT. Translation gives CASSPQDLVGFF.

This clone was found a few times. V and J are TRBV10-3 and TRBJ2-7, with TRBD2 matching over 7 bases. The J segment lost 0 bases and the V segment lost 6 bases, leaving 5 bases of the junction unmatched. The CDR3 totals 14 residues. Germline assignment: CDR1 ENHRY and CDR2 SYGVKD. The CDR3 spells CAISSGGFSYEQYF. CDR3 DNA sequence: TGTGCCATCAGCTCCGGGGGGTTCTCCTACGAGCAGTACTTC.

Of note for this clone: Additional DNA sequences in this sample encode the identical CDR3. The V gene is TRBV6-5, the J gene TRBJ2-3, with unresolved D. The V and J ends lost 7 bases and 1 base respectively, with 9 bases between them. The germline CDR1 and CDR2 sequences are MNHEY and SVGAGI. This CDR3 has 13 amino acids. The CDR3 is CASTYPGTDTQYF. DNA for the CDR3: TGTGCCAGCACCTACCCGGGCACAGATACGCAGTATTTT.

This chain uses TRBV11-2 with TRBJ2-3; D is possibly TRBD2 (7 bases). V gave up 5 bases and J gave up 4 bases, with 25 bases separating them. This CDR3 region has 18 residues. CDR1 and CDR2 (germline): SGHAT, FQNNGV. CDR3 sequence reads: CASSPQDSGIPLADTQYF. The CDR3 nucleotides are TGTGCCAGCAGCCCTCAGGACAGCGGGATTCCCTTAGCAGATACGCAGTATTTT.

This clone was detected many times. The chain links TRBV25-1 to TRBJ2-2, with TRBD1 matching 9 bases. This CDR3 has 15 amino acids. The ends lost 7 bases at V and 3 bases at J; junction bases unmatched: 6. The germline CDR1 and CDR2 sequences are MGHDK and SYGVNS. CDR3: CASTRDRADTGELFF. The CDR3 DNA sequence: TGTGCCAGCACGAGGGACAGGGCGGACACCGGGGAGCTGTTTTTT. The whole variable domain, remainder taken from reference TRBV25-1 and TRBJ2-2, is EADIYQTPRYLVIGTGKKITLECSQTMGHDKMYWYQQDPGMELHLIHYSYGVNSTEKGDLSSESTVSRIRTEHFPLTLESARPSHTSQYLCASTRDRADTGELFFGEGSRLTVL.

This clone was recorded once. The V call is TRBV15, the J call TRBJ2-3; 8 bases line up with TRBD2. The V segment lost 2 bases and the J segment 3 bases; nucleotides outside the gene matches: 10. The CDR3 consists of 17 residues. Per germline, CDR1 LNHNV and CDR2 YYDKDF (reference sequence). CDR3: CATSRLTSGEATDTQYF. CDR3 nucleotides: TGTGCCACCAGCAGACTCACTAGCGGAGAGGCGACAGATACGCAGTATTTT.

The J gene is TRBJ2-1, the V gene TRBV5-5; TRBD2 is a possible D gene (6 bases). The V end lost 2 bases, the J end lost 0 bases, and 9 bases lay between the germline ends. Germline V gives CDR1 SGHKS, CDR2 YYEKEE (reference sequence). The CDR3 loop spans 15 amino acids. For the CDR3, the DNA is TGTGCCAGCAGCTTTGCGGGAAGCTCCTACAATGAGCAGTTCTTC. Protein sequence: CASSFAGSSYNEQFF. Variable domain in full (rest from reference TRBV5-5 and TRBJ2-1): DAGVTQSPTHLIKTRGQQVTLRCSPISGHKSVSWYQQVLGQGPQFIFQYYEKEERGRGNFPDRFSARQFPNYSSELNVNALLLGDSALYLCASSFAGSSYNEQFFGPGTRLTVL.

The CDR3 reads CASSERQVNTEAFF. The CDR3 DNA follows: TGTGCCAGCAGTGAACGACAGGTGAACACTGAAGCTTTCTTT. The chain carries TRBV6-1 and TRBJ1-1, with D perhaps TRBD1 (6 bases). V lost 2 bases and J 0 bases, leaving 7 bases between the germline ends. Germline-derived CDR1 and CDR2 are MNHNS and SASEGT. The CDR3 covers 14 residues.